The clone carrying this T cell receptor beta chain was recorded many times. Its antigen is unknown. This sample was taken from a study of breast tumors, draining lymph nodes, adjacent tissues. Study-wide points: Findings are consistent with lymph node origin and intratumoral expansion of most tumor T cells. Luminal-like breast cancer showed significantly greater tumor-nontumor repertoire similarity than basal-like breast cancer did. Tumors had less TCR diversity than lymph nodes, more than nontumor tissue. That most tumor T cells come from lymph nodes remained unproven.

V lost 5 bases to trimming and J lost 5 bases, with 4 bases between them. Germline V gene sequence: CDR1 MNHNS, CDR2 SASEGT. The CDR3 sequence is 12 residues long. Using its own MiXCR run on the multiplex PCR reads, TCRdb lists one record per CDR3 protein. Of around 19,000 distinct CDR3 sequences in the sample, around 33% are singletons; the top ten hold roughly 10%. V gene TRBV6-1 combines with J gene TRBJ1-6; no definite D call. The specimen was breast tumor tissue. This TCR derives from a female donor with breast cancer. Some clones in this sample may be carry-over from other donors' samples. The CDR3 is CASSLNNSPLHF. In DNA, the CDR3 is TGTGCCAGCAGTCTAAATAATTCACCCCTCCACTTT.